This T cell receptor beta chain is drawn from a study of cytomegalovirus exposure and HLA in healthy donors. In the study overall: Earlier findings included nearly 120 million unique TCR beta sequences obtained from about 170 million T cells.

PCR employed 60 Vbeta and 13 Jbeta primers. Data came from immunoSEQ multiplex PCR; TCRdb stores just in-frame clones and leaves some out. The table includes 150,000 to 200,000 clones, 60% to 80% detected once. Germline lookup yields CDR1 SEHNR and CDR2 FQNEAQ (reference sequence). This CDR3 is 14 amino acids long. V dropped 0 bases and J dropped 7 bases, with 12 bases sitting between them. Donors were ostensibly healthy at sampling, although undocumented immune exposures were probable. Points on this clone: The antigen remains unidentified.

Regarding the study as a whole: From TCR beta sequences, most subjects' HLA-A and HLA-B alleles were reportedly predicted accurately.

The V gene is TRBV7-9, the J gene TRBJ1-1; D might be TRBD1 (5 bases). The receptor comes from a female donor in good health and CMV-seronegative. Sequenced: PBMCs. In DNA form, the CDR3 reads TGTGCCAGCAGCTTAGCAGGCGGGGCCTTTGAAGCTTTCTTT. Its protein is CASSLAGGAFEAFF.